The 25 T cell receptor beta chains given below trace back to one sample, sequenced in a study of blood T cells in healthy people across ages. Next came a second PCR, run for about 6 to 12 cycles, which used a sample-barcoded 5' primer along with a J-beta primer mix. TCRdb re-called the 5' RACE reads with MiXCR, one entry per CDR3 protein. The repertoire holds roughly 800,000 distinct CDR3 sequences, with 58% as singletons. The material sequenced was blood. Receptors originate from a man aged 25-45 years in good health.

In its sample, this clonotype was seen once. The gene calls are TRBV29-1 and TRBJ1-2; D uncertain. The CDR3 length is 13 residues. V shed 4 bases and J shed 4 bases, with 13 bases lying between them. Germline V gene sequence: CDR1 SQVTM, CDR2 ANQGSEA. The CDR3 here is CSVVWREAYGYTF. The CDR3 DNA sequence: TGCAGCGTTGTTTGGAGGGAGGCCTATGGCTACACCTTC.

The chain joins TRBV20-1 to TRBJ2-1; a weak D match, TRBD1 (6 bases). With 0 bases removed from V and 7 bases from J, the gap between germline ends came to 16 bases. The CDR3 totals 15 residues. Germline V gene sequence: CDR1 DFQATT, CDR2 SNEGSKA (reference sequence). The CDR3 bases are TGCAGTGCTAGAGATCGAGGGGGAGTTATGAATGAGCAGTTCTTC. This translates into CSARDRGGVMNEQFF.

This clonotype came up a few times. The chain has TRBV7-2 and TRBJ2-3, with D unresolved. The CDR3 runs to 13 residues. CDR1 is SGHTA and CDR2 is FQGNSA in the germline V gene. V was pared by 3 bases and J by 8 bases, with 12 bases between. As DNA, the CDR3 is TGTGCCAGCAGCTTGCACAAAGATGGTACGCAGTATTTT. Amino acids: CASSLHKDGTQYF. The variable domain in full, with the rest retrieved from reference TRBV7-2 and TRBJ2-3, is GAGVSQSPSNKVTEKGKDVELRCDPISGHTALYWYRQSLGQGLEFLIYFQGNSAPDKSGLPSDRFSAERTGGSVSTLTIQRTQQEDSAVYLCASSLHKDGTQYFGPGTRLTVL.

The chain links TRBV7-2 to TRBJ2-1; 9 nucleotides line up with TRBD2. Germline CDR1 reads SGHTA; CDR2 reads FQGNSA. The CDR3 length is 17 residues. J lost 0 bases, V lost 4 bases, and 7 bases had no gene match. The CDR3 region is CASSSPAGGSSYNEQFF. The CDR3 DNA reads TGTGCCAGCAGCTCGCCGGCGGGGGGGAGCTCCTACAATGAGCAGTTCTTC.

This clonotype was found a few times. The rearrangement joins TRBV13 to TRBJ2-7; D gene uncertain. V shed 6 bases and J shed 2 bases, with 20 bases lying between them. The CDR3 extends over 16 amino acids. Germline-derived CDR1 and CDR2 are PRHDT and FYEKMQ (reference sequence). The CDR3 here is CASRERGGPHPYEQYF. CDR3 coding DNA: TGTGCCAGCAGGGAGAGAGGTGGGCCGCACCCCTACGAGCAGTACTTC.

The chain recombines TRBV5-1 with TRBJ2-5; no clear D gene. Germline V CDR1 and CDR2: SGHRS, YFSETQ. The CDR3 has 13 amino acids. Trimming stripped 5 bases from V and 4 bases from J, with 12 bases between. CDR3: CASRPSDLETQYF. CDR3 nucleotide sequence: TGCGCCAGCAGACCTTCCGACTTAGAGACCCAGTACTTC.

The chain is built from TRBV5-1 and TRBJ2-1; no firm D call. Gene TRBJ2-7 matches the end of the DNA better, so the J call may be wrong. CDR1 is SGHRS and CDR2 is YFSETQ in the germline V gene. The CDR3 length is 14 residues. The CDR3 loop is CASSNGGTYNEQYF. The CDR3 DNA sequence: TGCGCCAGCAGCAACGGCGGAACCTACAATGAGCAGTACTTC.

J is TRBJ2-5 and V is TRBV18; D unresolved. The germline CDR1 and CDR2 sequences are KGHSH and LQKENI. The CDR3 totals 15 residues. V was clipped by 0 bases and J by 3 bases, with 11 bases between them. The CDR3 reads CASSPPIRAEETQYF. CDR3 coding DNA: TGTGCCAGCTCACCACCGATTAGGGCGGAAGAGACCCAGTACTTC.

The gene calls are TRBV20-1 and TRBJ2-5; D perhaps matches TRBD2 (5 bases). CDR1 DFQATT and CDR2 SNEGSKA come from the germline V gene (reference sequence). This CDR3 has 15 residues. Trimming shortened V by 4 bases and J by 2 bases, and 17 bases separated the two germline ends. CDR3 DNA sequence: TGCAGTGCTACGGTAGCGCGACGAATACAAGAGACCCAGTACTTC. Protein sequence: CSATVARRIQETQYF.

This clonotype was observed a few times. This chain links TRBV13 with TRBJ1-2; TRBD1 is a possible D gene (5 bases). Trimming shortened V by 5 bases and J by 3 bases, and 25 bases separated the two germline ends. The germline V gene has CDR1 PRHDT and CDR2 FYEKMQ (reference sequence). CDR3 length: 18 amino acids. The CDR3 DNA follows: TGTGCCAGCAGCACAGGCTCGTGGAGGGACTTTGTGGACTATGGCTACACCTTC. The encoded protein is CASSTGSWRDFVDYGYTF.

This clonotype was seen a handful of times. The chain has TRBV7-2 and TRBJ2-5, with 10 nucleotides matching TRBD2. Trimming cost V 1 base and J 3 bases; bases outside gene matches: 5. The CDR3 contains 16 residues. The germline V gene encodes CDR1 SGHTA and CDR2 FQGNSA. For the CDR3, the DNA is TGTGCCAGCAGCTTAGTCCACCTAGCGGGAGAAGAGACCCAGTACTTC. Protein: CASSLVHLAGEETQYF. Filled out from reference TRBV7-2 and TRBJ2-5, the complete variable domain reads GAGVSQSPSNKVTEKGKDVELRCDPISGHTALYWYRQSLGQGLEFLIYFQGNSAPDKSGLPSDRFSAERTGGSVSTLTIQRTQQEDSAVYLCASSLVHLAGEETQYFGPGTRLLVL.

The chain is built from TRBV5-5 and TRBJ2-7, with 9 bases that match TRBD2. The V gene's germline CDR1 is SGHKS and CDR2 YYEKEE (reference sequence). This CDR3 spans 17 amino acids. V lost 0 bases to trimming and J lost 7 bases; unmatched junction nucleotides: 14. CDR3 DNA: TGTGCCAGCAGCTTGGAGGGGGCTAGCGGGGCTTTAAGAGAGCAGTACTTC. It encodes CASSLEGASGALREQYF.

The chain combines TRBV15 with TRBJ2-3; D is uncertain. V lost 3 bases and J 2 bases, leaving 15 bases between the germline ends. Germline assignment: CDR1 LNHNV and CDR2 YYDKDF (reference sequence). The CDR3 extends over 16 amino acids. Here the CDR3 reads CATSSVGLAYTDTQYF. CDR3 DNA sequence: TGTGCCACCAGCAGTGTAGGGCTGGCTTACACAGATACGCAGTATTTT.

This chain uses TRBV29-1 with TRBJ1-1, with TRBD1 identical over 8 bases. The CDR3 covers 12 residues. Per the germline V gene, CDR1 is SQVTM and CDR2 is ANQGSEA. V gave up 5 bases and J gave up 6 bases; unmatched junction bases: 5. The CDR3 sequence is CSVQQTGAEAFF. The CDR3 DNA is TGCAGCGTTCAACAGACAGGGGCTGAAGCTTTCTTT.

For the CDR3, the DNA is TGTGCCAGCAGCTTGGGCGGGAGCGGGGAGCTGTTTTTT. Its translation is CASSLGGSGELFF. The chain is built from TRBV7-2 and TRBJ2-2, with 7 bases lining up with TRBD2. From germline, CDR1 is SGHTA and CDR2 FQGNSA. Trimming took 3 bases from V and 7 from J; bases not matched to a gene: 2. The CDR3 runs 13 residues.

The rearrangement links TRBV29-1 to TRBJ2-1; 13 bases are a match to TRBD2. Per germline, CDR1 SQVTM and CDR2 ANQGSEA. V dropped 4 bases and J dropped 5; count of bases not matched to a gene: 8. This CDR3 contains 16 residues. CDR3 bases: TGCAGCGTTGGCTGGACTAGCGGGAGACCCCACAATGAGCAGTTCTTC. This sequence encodes CSVGWTSGRPHNEQFF.

This clonotype was seen only once. The rearrangement joins TRBV10-3 to TRBJ1-6, with D perhaps TRBD1 (5 bases). CDR1 ENHRY and CDR2 SYGVKD come from the germline V gene. The CDR3 loop spans 18 amino acids. CDR3 residues: CVSSKVGAMSSYNSPLHF. CDR3 nucleotides: TGTGTCTCCTCGAAAGTAGGGGCTATGAGCTCCTATAATTCACCCCTCCACTTT.

The chain is built from TRBV7-2 and TRBJ1-3; maybe TRBD1 (6 bases). Per germline, CDR1 SGHTA and CDR2 FQGNSA. CDR3 length: 13 amino acids. Between the trimmed V and J ends, which lost 5 bases and 2 bases, there was a span of 7 bases. This chain's CDR3 is CASSEGAGNTIYF. Here the CDR3 DNA reads TGTGCCAGCAGCGAGGGGGCTGGAAACACCATATATTTT.

This clonotype was counted once. The chain combines TRBV7-2 with TRBJ2-1; 10 nucleotides match TRBD2. V shed 5 bases, J shed 3 bases, and the junction held 7 bases outside the gene matches. There are 16 residues in the CDR3. CDR1 and CDR2 from the germline V gene are SGHTA and FQGNSA. The CDR3 here is CASSPSGTSVYNEQFF. CDR3 bases: TGTGCCAGCAGCCCGTCCGGGACTAGCGTCTACAATGAGCAGTTCTTC.

V usage is TRBV9 and J usage is TRBJ2-2; maybe TRBD1 (6 bases). Looked up from germline, CDR1 is SGDLS and CDR2 is YYNGEE. The CDR3 consists of 15 residues. With 2 bases removed from V and 1 base from J, the gap between germline ends came to 9 bases. In nucleotides, the CDR3 is TGTGCCAGCAGCGTGCTAGGGGGGAACACCGGGGAGCTGTTTTTT. Protein sequence: CASSVLGGNTGELFF. Supplemented by reference TRBV9 and TRBJ2-2, the full variable domain reads DSGVTQTPKHLITATGQRVTLRCSPRSGDLSVYWYQQSLDQGLQFLIQYYNGEERAKGNILERFSAQQFPDLHSELNLSSLELGDSALYFCASSVLGGNTGELFFGEGSRLTVL.

The chain is built from TRBV20-1 and TRBJ1-4; D is unresolved. V shed 3 bases and J shed 2 bases, with 1 base lying between them. The CDR3 is 11 amino acids. The V gene's germline CDR1 is DFQATT and CDR2 SNEGSKA (reference sequence). The CDR3 sequence: CSASTNEKLFF. The CDR3 DNA follows: TGCAGTGCTAGTACTAATGAAAAACTGTTTTTT.

The gene calls are TRBV20-1 and TRBJ2-7; TRBD1 matches at 10 bases. The J segment lost 5 bases and the V segment lost 6 bases, leaving 4 bases of the junction unmatched. Per germline, CDR1 DFQATT and CDR2 SNEGSKA (reference sequence). CDR3 length: 12 residues. In DNA form, the CDR3 reads TGCAGTGCGGGACAGGGGCAGGACGAGCAGTACTTC. Translating gives CSAGQGQDEQYF.

In this sample, this clonotype turned up once. V usage is TRBV20-1 and J usage is TRBJ2-1, with 12 bases lining up with TRBD2. Unmatched junction bases numbered 13, after V lost 6 bases and J lost 13 bases. The CDR3 is 14 amino acids. Germline V gene data show CDR1 as DFQATT and CDR2 as SNEGSKA (reference sequence). CDR3 DNA: TGCAGTGCGGCCCGAGAACTAGCGGGGGGCCTTCAGTTCTTC. It codes for CSAARELAGGLQFF.

This clonotype was recorded a few times. The rearrangement joins TRBV14 to TRBJ2-7; possibly TRBD1 or TRBD2 for D (5 bases each). V was cut by 1 base and J by 5 bases, with 12 bases left in between. CDR1 and CDR2 from the germline V gene are SGHDN and FVKESK. This CDR3 is built from 14 residues. The CDR3 sequence is CASSQGSGSHEQYF. In DNA, the CDR3 is TGTGCCAGCAGCCAAGGATCAGGGAGCCACGAGCAGTACTTC.

Turning to this clonotype: This may stem from a read error, because a much larger clone lies one nucleotide away. The chain uses TRBV13 and TRBJ1-2; no clear D gene. The CDR3 has 14 residues. The V gene's germline CDR1 is PRHDT and CDR2 FYEKMQ (reference sequence). Here the CDR3 reads CVSRRRVANYGYTF. The DNA for the CDR3 is TGTGTCAGCAGGAGGAGGGTAGCTAACTATGGCTACACCTTC.